This TCR beta chain comes out of a study of OX40 agonist ivuxolimab in advanced cancers. Study in general: Participants, 82.7% male, averaged approximately 60 years of age, ranging from roughly 23 to 80.

The timepoints at which blood was sampled were baseline, cycle 4 day 1, and cycle 7 day 1. The sample holds one count of this clone. Its antigen is as yet unknown. General study findings and limits: Not determined was the antigen specificity of the expanded peripheral T cells. Low levels of normalized T-cell clonal expansion also appeared in some nonresponders.

The CDR3 contains 18 residues. The table came from immunoSEQ multiplex PCR; TCRdb's copy has only in-frame clones and leaves some out. The sample yields around 68,000 clones, about 84% seen once. The gene calls are TRBV21-1 and TRBJ1-6. TRBV21-1 is a pseudogene locus. The starting material was CD4+ or CD8+ T cells sorted from blood, obtained in a trial of the OX40 agonist ivuxolimab. The receptor's source is an adult with an advanced solid tumor such as melanoma, head and neck, liver or kidney cancer. CDR3 loop: CASSKGPPGDNYNSPLHF. The DNA for the CDR3 is TGTGCCAGCAGCAAGGGTCCTCCGGGAGATAACTATAATTCACCCCTCCACTTT.